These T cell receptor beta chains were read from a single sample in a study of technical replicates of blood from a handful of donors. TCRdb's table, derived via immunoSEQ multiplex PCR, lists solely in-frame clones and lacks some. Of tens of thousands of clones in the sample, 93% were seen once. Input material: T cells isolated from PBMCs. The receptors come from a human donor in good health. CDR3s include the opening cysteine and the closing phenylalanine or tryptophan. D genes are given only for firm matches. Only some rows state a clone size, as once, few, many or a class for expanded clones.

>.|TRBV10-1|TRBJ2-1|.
CASSDFRWGYEQFF
TGCGCCAGCAGTGATTTTCGTTGGGGCTATGAGCAGTTCTTC
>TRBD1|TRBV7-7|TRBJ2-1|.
CASSVDRGNEQFF
TGTGCCAGCAGCGTAGACAGGGGCAATGAGCAGTTCTTC
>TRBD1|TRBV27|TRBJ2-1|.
CASSLSGQGNEQFF
TGTGCCAGCAGTTTATCAGGACAGGGGAATGAGCAGTTCTTC
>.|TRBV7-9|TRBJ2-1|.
CASSRSGEQFF
TGTGCCAGCAGCCGCAGCGGTGAGCAGTTCTTC
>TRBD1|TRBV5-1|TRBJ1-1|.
CASSAWTGANTEAFF
TGCGCCAGCAGCGCATGGACAGGGGCCAACACTGAAGCTTTCTTT
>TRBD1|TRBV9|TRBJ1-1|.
CASSLGTGVNTEAFF
TGTGCCAGCAGCCTGGGAACAGGGGTCAACACTGAAGCTTTCTTT
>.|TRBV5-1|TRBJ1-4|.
CASSLEGTNEKLFF
TGCGCCAGCAGCCTGGAGGGGACAAATGAAAAACTGTTTTTT
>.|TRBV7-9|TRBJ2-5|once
CASSLKEWYQETQYF
TGTGCCAGCAGCTTGAAAGAGTGGTACCAAGAGACCCAGTACTTC
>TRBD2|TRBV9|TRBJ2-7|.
CASSVGASGGYEQYF
TGTGCCAGCAGCGTAGGAGCTAGCGGGGGCTACGAGCAGTACTTC
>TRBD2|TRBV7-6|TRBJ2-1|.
CASSNLAGVDNEQFF
TGTGCCAGCAGTAATCTAGCGGGAGTGGACAATGAGCAGTTCTTC
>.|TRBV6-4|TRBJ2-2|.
CASSDRDTGELFF
TGTGCCAGCAGTGACAGAGACACCGGGGAGCTGTTTTTT
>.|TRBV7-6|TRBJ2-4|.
CASSSDGLAKNIQYF
TGTGCCAGCAGCTCCGATGGACTAGCCAAAAACATTCAGTACTTC
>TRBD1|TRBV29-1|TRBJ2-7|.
CSVVDRGGLEQYF
TGCAGCGTTGTCGACAGGGGTGGCCTAGAGCAGTACTTC
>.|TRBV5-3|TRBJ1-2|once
CARSLAGESGYTF
TGTGCCAGAAGCTTGGCAGGGGAAAGTGGCTACACCTTC
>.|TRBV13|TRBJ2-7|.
CASSLEVAADEQYF
TGTGCCAGCAGCTTAGAGGTGGCAGCGGATGAGCAGTACTTC
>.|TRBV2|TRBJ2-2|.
CASSDSRRFTGELFF
TGTGCCAGCAGTGACTCCAGGAGGTTCACCGGGGAGCTGTTTTTT
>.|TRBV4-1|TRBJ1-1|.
CASSHGPGRMNTEAFF
TGCGCCAGCAGCCATGGTCCGGGTCGAATGAACACTGAAGCTTTCTTT
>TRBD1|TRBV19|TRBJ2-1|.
CASSIEGTGSSYNEQFF
TGTGCCAGTAGTATAGAGGGGACAGGGAGCTCCTACAATGAGCAGTTCTTC
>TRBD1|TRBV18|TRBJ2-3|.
CASSLGTGVTDTQYF
TGTGCCAGCTCACTCGGAACAGGGGTCACAGATACGCAGTATTTT
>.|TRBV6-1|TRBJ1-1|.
CASSDRVYAEAFF
TGTGCCAGCAGTGACAGGGTTTACGCTGAAGCTTTCTTT
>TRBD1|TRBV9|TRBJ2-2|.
CASSVGGQGSPGELFF
TGTGCCAGCAGCGTAGGGGGACAGGGAAGCCCCGGGGAGCTGTTTTTT
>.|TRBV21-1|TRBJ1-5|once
CASSKEHRARDEGNQPQHF
TGTGCCAGCAGCAAAGAGCACAGAGCCAGGGATGAAGGCAATCAGCCCCAGCATTTT
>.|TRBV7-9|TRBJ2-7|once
CASSLVRGGYEQYF
TGTGCCAGCAGCTTAGTAAGGGGAGGCTACGAGCAGTACTTC
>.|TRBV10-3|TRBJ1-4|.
CAISVGIGRGEKLFF
TGTGCCATCAGTGTTGGGATAGGGAGGGGAGAAAAACTGTTTTTT
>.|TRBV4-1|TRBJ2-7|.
CASSQDSGAGQHEQYF
TGCGCCAGCAGCCAAGATAGTGGGGCAGGGCAACACGAGCAGTACTTC
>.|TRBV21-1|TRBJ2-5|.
CASSAHRDRGRETQYF
TGTGCCAGCAGCGCCCACCGGGACAGGGGGCGGGAGACCCAGTACTTC
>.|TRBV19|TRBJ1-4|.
CASSIGQGGEKLFF
TGTGCCAGTAGTATTGGGCAGGGTGGTGAAAAACTGTTTTTT
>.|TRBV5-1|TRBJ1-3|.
CASSPGVGLGNTIYF
TGCGCCAGCAGCCCCGGGGTCGGGCTGGGAAACACCATATATTTT
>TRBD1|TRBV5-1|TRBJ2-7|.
CASSQGTASYEQYF
TGCGCCAGCAGCCAGGGGACAGCCTCCTACGAGCAGTACTTC
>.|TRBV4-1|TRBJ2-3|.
CASSQEERETDTQYF
TGCGCCAGCAGCCAAGAAGAGCGAGAGACAGATACGCAGTATTTT
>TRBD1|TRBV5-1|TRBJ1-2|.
CASSAGTGEGYTF
TGCGCCAGCAGCGCCGGGACAGGGGAGGGCTACACCTTC
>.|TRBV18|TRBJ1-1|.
CASSPLRGTNTEAFF
TGTGCCAGCTCCCCCCTGAGGGGGACGAACACTGAAGCTTTCTTT
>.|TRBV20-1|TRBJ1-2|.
CSATDKYGYTF
TGCAGTGCGACAGATAAATATGGCTACACCTTC
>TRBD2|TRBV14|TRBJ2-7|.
CASSQAGVAGPLSYEQYF
TGTGCCAGCAGCCAAGCTGGGGTAGCGGGGCCCCTCTCCTACGAGCAGTACTTC
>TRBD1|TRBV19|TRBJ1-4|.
CASIGTTGDHEKLFF
TGTGCCAGTATAGGGACGACAGGGGATCATGAAAAACTGTTTTTT
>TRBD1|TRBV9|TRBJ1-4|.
CASSEGQNQGKLFF
TGTGCCAGCAGCGAGGGACAGAACCAGGGAAAACTGTTTTTT
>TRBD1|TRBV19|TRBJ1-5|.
CASSPRTGKSQPQHF
TGTGCCAGTAGTCCCCGGACAGGGAAGAGTCAGCCCCAGCATTTT
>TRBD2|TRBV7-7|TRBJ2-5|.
CASSLGLAGAGETQYF
TGTGCCAGCAGCTTAGGACTAGCGGGAGCGGGTGAGACCCAGTACTTC
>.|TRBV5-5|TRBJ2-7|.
CASSFLGFPPAVSEQYF
TGTGCCAGCAGCTTTTTGGGTTTTCCCCCCGCGGTCTCCGAGCAGTACTTC
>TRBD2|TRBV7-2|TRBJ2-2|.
CASSYGGANTGELFF
TGTGCCAGCAGCTATGGGGGGGCGAACACCGGGGAGCTGTTTTTT
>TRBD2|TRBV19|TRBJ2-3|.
CASSLERGGPDTQYF
TGTGCCAGTAGTCTAGAGCGGGGGGGCCCAGATACGCAGTATTTT
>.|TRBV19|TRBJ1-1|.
CASSIDRRGRKAFF
TGTGCCAGTAGTATAGATCGGAGGGGCCGTAAAGCTTTCTTT
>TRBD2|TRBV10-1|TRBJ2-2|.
CASSRAGGPGELFF
TGCGCCAGCAGTCGAGCGGGAGGGCCCGGGGAGCTGTTTTTT
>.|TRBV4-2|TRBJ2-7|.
CASSRDTQYNEQYF
TGTGCCAGTAGCCGGGACACTCAGTACAACGAGCAGTACTTC
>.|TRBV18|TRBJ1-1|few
CASSPPGGSEAFF
TGTGCCAGCTCACCACCGGGGGGTTCTGAAGCTTTCTTT
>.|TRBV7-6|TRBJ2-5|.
CASSPGVGRETQYF
TGTGCCAGCAGCCCCGGGGTGGGAAGGGAGACCCAGTACTTC
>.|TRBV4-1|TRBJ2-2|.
CASSQEVAGPGELFF
TGCGCCAGCAGCCAAGAAGTAGCAGGGCCCGGGGAGCTGTTTTTT
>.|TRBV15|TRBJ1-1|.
CATSMFPQGRFEAFF
TGTGCCACCAGCATGTTTCCACAGGGTCGTTTTGAAGCTTTCTTT
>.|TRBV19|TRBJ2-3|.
CASSIVNSRDTQYF
TGTGCCAGTAGTATAGTGAACTCTAGGGATACGCAGTATTTT
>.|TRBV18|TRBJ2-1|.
CASSPTQYYYNEQFF
TGTGCCAGCTCACCGACACAGTATTACTACAATGAGCAGTTCTTC
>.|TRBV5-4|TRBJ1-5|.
CASSWRGDQPQHF
TGTGCCAGCAGCTGGCGGGGGGATCAGCCCCAGCATTTT
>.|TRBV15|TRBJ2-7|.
CATSRVAGTYEQYF
TGTGCCACCAGCAGAGTTGCGGGAACCTACGAGCAGTACTTC
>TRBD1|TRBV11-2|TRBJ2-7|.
CASSLVRGQGEYEQYF
TGTGCCAGCAGCTTAGTTAGGGGACAGGGGGAATACGAGCAGTACTTC
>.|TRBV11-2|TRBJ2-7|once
CASSSNSFEQYF
TGTGCCAGCAGCTCCAATAGTTTCGAGCAGTACTTC
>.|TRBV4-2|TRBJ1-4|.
CASSQFGGAGTSYEKLFF
TGTGCCAGCAGCCAATTCGGGGGGGCAGGGACAAGCTATGAAAAACTGTTTTTT
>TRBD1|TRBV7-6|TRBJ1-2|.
CASSFGTDYGYTF
TGTGCCAGCAGCTTCGGGACAGACTATGGCTACACCTTC
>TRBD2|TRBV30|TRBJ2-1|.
CAWSGLAGRREQFF
TGTGCCTGGAGCGGACTAGCGGGGCGTCGCGAGCAGTTCTTC
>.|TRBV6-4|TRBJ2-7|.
CASSEAAGYEQYF
TGTGCCAGCAGTGAGGCAGCAGGCTACGAGCAGTACTTC
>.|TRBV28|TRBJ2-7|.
CASSFQDSYEQYF
TGTGCCAGCAGTTTTCAGGATAGCTACGAGCAGTACTTC